This TCR beta chain was identified during a study of cytomegalovirus exposure and HLA in healthy donors. The trim removed 1 base at V and 1 base at J, leaving 5 bases unmatched. CDR1 is SGDLS and CDR2 is YYNGEE in the germline V gene. The CDR3 has 16 amino acids. General study findings and limits: It was confirmed in vitro that three of the CMV-associated chains were specific for CMV antigens. Researchers catalogued about 160 TCR beta chains as cytomegalovirus-associated.

Separation from the roughly 690-subject first cohort characterized the roughly 130-subject validation cohort, to which the donors belonged. Sequenced by immunoSEQ multiplex PCR; TCRdb stores in-frame clones only, minus some. The sample lists about 130,000 clones, under 90% occurring once. Concerning this clone: The antigen is unknown.

Material for sequencing was PBMCs. The source is a woman younger than 35 in good health and CMV-seronegative. The J gene is TRBJ1-2, the V gene TRBV9; TRBD1 agrees at 9 bases. CDR3 in amino acids: CASSVSGQGFNYGYTF. The CDR3 DNA follows: TGTGCCAGCAGCGTATCGGGACAGGGCTTTAACTATGGCTACACCTTC.